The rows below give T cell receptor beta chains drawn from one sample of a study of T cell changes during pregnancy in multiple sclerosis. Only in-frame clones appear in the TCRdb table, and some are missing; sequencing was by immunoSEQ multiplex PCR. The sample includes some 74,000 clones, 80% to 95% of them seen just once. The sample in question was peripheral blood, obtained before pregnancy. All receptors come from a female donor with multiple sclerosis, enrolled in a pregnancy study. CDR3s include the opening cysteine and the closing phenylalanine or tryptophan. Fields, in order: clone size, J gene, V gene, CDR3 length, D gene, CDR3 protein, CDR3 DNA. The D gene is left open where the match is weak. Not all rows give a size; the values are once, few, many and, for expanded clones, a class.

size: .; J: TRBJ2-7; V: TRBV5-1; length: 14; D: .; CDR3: CASTRTPQFNEQYF; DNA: TGCGCCAGCACCCGGACTCCGCAGTTCAACGAGCAGTACTTC
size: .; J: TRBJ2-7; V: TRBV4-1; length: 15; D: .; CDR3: CASSQNLGLPYEQYF; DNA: TGCGCCAGCAGCCAAAATCTCGGTTTGCCGTACGAGCAGTACTTC
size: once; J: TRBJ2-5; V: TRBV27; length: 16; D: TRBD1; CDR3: CASSSRGQVPQETQYF; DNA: TGTGCCAGCAGTTCCCGAGGACAGGTACCCCAAGAGACCCAGTACTTC
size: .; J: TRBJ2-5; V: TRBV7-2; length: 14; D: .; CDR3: CASSLRQIQETQYF; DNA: TGTGCCAGCAGCTTAAGACAGATACAAGAGACCCAGTACTTC
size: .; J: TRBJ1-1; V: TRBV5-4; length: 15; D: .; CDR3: CASSPGGNLGFEAFF; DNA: TGTGCCAGCAGCCCGGGCGGGAACCTTGGGTTTGAAGCTTTCTTT
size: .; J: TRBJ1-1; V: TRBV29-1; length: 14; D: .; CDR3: CSVEERGAGTEAFF; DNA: TGCAGCGTTGAAGAACGCGGGGCGGGAACTGAAGCTTTCTTT
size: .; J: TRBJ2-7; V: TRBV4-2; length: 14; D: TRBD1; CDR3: CASSATGSSYEQYF; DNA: TGTGCCAGCAGCGCGACAGGGAGCTCCTACGAGCAGTACTTC
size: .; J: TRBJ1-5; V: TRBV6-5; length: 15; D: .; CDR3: CASRIREYSNQPQHF; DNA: TGTGCCAGCAGGATCCGGGAGTATAGCAATCAGCCCCAGCATTTT
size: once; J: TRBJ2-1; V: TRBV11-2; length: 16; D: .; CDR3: CASSLVSGASYNEQFF; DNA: TGTGCCAGCAGCTTAGTCTCGGGAGCCTCCTACAATGAGCAGTTCTTC
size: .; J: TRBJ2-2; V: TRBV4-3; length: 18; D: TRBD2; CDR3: CASSQSLAGLAATGELFF; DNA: TGCGCCAGCAGCCAAAGTTTGGCGGGACTAGCGGCCACCGGGGAGCTGTTTTTT
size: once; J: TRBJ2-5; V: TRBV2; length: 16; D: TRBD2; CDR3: CASSAHRLARQETQYF; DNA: TGTGCCAGCAGTGCCCACAGACTAGCGCGTCAAGAGACCCAGTACTTC
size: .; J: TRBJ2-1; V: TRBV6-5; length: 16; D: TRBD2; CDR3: CASSYSAGRGNNEQFF; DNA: TGTGCCAGCAGTTACTCGGCGGGGAGGGGAAACAATGAGCAGTTCTTC
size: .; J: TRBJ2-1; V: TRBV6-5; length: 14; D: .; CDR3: CASSLLGRLNEQFF; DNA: TGTGCCAGCAGCCTCTTGGGCAGGTTGAATGAGCAGTTCTTC
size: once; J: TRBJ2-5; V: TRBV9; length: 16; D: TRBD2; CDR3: CASSATPLAGQETQYF; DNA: TGTGCCAGCAGCGCCACCCCGCTAGCGGGACAAGAGACCCAGTACTTC
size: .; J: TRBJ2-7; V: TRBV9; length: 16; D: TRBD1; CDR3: CASSVDAGTDIYEQYF; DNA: TGTGCCAGCAGCGTAGACGCCGGGACAGATATCTACGAGCAGTACTTC
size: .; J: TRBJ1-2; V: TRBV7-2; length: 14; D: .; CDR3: CASSFRPDSHGYTF; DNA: TGTGCCAGCAGCTTCCGCCCAGACTCTCATGGCTACACCTTC
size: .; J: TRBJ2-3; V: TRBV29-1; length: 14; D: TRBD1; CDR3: CSALGDRGTDTQYF; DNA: TGCAGCGCCTTGGGGGACAGGGGCACAGATACGCAGTATTTT
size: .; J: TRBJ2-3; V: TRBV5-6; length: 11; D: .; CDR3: CASSESDTQYF; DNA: TGTGCCAGCAGCGAGTCAGATACGCAGTATTTT
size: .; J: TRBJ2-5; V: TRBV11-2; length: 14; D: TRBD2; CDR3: CASSRWTSGETQYF; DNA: TGTGCCAGCAGCCGCTGGACTAGCGGAGAGACCCAGTACTTC
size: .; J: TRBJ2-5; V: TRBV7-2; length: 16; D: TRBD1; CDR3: CASSRTGGIFQETQYF; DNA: TGTGCCAGCAGCAGGACAGGGGGCATTTTCCAAGAGACCCAGTACTTC
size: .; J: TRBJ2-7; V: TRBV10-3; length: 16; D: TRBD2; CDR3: CAIGGTSGIDTREQYF; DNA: TGTGCCATCGGCGGGACTAGCGGGATTGATACGCGCGAGCAGTACTTC
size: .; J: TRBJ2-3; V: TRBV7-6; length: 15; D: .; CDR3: CASSLDGTVGGTQYF; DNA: TGTGCCAGCAGCTTAGACGGTACTGTCGGCGGTACGCAGTATTTT
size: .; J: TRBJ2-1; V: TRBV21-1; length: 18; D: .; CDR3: CASSARDRGRELGNEQFF; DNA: TGTGCCAGCAGCGCCCGGGACAGGGGGCGAGAGTTGGGCAATGAGCAGTTCTTC
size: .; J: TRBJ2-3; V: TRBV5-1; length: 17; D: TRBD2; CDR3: CASGQTSGSSGSDTQYF; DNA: TGCGCCAGCGGACAGACTAGCGGGAGTTCGGGGTCAGATACGCAGTATTTT
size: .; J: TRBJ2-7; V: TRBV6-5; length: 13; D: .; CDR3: CASRRTVLLEQYF; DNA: TGTGCCAGCAGGAGGACAGTCCTACTCGAGCAGTACTTC
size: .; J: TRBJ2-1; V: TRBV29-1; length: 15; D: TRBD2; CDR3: CSVEELLGEGNEQFF; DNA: TGCAGCGTTGAAGAACTATTGGGGGAGGGCAATGAGCAGTTCTTC
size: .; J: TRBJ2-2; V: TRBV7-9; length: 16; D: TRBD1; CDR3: CASSARQGRNTGELFF; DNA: TGTGCCAGCAGCGCCCGACAGGGCCGTAACACCGGGGAGCTGTTTTTT
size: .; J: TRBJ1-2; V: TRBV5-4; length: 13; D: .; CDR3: CASSLEAGVGYTF; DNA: TGTGCCAGCAGCTTGGAGGCAGGGGTGGGCTACACCTTC
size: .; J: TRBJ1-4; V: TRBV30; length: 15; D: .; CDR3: CAWSGTIVSNEKLFF; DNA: TGTGCCTGGAGTGGGACAATCGTTTCTAATGAAAAACTGTTTTTT
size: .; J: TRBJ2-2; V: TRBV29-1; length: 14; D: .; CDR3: CSVANLAGTGELFF; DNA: TGCAGCGTCGCCAATCTAGCTGGAACCGGGGAGCTGTTTTTT
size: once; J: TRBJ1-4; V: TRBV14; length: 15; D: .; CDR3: CASSSYRTTNEKLFF; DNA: TGTGCCAGCAGCTCATACAGGACGACTAATGAAAAACTGTTTTTT
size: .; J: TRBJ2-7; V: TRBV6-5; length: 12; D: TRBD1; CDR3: CASSRQGYEQYF; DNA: TGTGCCAGCAGCAGACAGGGCTACGAGCAGTACTTC
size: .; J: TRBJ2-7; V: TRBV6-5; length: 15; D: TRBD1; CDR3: CASRTDRGSSYEQYF; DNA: TGTGCCAGCAGAACCGACAGGGGTAGCTCCTACGAGCAGTACTTC
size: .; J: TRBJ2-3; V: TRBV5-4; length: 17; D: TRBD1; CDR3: CASSSPLGDRTEDTQYF; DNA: TGTGCCAGCAGCTCCCCATTGGGGGACAGGACCGAAGATACGCAGTATTTT
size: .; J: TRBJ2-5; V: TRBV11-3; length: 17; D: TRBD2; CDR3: CASSTLGQGLAEETQYF; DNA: TGTGCCAGCAGCACCCTGGGACAGGGACTAGCGGAAGAGACCCAGTACTTC
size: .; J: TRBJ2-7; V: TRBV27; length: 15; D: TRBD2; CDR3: CASRRGERSTYEQYF; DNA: TGTGCCAGCAGGCGGGGGGAGCGATCTACATACGAGCAGTACTTC
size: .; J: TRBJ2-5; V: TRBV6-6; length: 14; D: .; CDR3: CASSYTGQQETQYF; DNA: TGTGCCAGCAGTTACACCGGACAGCAAGAGACCCAGTACTTC
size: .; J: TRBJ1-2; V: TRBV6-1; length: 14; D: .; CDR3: CASSGTDSLYGYTF; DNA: TGTGCCAGCAGTGGGACGGACAGCCTCTATGGCTACACCTTC
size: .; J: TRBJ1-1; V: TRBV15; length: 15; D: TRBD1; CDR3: CATSENRGDGTEAFF; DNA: TGTGCCACCAGCGAAAACAGGGGGGACGGCACTGAAGCTTTCTTT
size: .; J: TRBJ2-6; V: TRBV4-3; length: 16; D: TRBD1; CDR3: CASSQPTGPGANVLTF; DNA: TGCGCCAGCAGCCAACCGACAGGGCCTGGGGCCAACGTCCTGACTTTC
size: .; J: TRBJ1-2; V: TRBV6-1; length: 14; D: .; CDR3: CASSDTGFNYGYTF; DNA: TGTGCCAGCAGTGATACGGGTTTCAACTATGGCTACACCTTC
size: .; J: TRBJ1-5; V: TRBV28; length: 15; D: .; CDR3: CASVGVGARDQPQHF; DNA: TGTGCCAGCGTAGGAGTTGGGGCTCGCGATCAGCCCCAGCATTTT
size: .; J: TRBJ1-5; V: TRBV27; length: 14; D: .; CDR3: CASSSGVPNQPQHF; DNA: TGTGCCAGCAGTTCAGGGGTTCCAAATCAGCCCCAGCATTTT
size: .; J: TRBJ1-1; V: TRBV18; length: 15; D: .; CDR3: CASSPLSGWNTEAFF; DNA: TGTGCCAGCTCACCACTCTCGGGGTGGAACACTGAAGCTTTCTTT
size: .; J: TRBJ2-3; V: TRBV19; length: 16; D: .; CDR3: CASSTGQFSGTDTQYF; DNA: TGTGCCAGTAGTACCGGACAGTTCTCGGGCACAGATACGCAGTATTTT
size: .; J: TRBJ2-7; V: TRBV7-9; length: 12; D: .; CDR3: CASSFSDYEQYF; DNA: TGTGCCAGCAGCTTCTCAGATTACGAGCAGTACTTC
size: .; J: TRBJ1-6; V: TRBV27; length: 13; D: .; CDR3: CASSLGGNSPLHF; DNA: TGTGCCAGCAGTTTGGGGGGGAATTCACCCCTCCACTTT
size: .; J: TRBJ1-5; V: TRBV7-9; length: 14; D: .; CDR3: CASSFDSSNQPQHF; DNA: TGTGCCAGCAGCTTTGACAGCTCCAATCAGCCCCAGCATTTT
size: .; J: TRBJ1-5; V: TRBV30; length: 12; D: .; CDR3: CAWSVQGQPQHF; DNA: TGTGCCTGGAGTGTTCAGGGACAGCCCCAGCATTTT
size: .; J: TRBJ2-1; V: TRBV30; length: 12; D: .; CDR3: CAWSQLALEQFF; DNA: TGTGCCTGGAGCCAGCTAGCGCTCGAGCAGTTCTTC
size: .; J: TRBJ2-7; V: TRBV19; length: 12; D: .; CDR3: CASSGASYEQYF; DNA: TGTGCCAGTAGTGGGGCCTCCTACGAGCAGTACTTC
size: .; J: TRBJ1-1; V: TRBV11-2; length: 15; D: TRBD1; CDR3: CASSIGTAKNTEAFF; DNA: TGTGCCAGCAGCATCGGGACAGCCAAGAACACTGAAGCTTTCTTT
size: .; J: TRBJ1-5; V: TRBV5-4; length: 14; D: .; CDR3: CASSLTGSNQPQHF; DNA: TGTGCCAGCAGCTTGACAGGGAGCAATCAGCCCCAGCATTTT
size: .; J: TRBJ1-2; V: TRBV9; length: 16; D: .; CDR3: CASSVEAGISNYGYTF; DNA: TGTGCCAGCAGCGTAGAGGCGGGGATCTCTAACTATGGCTACACCTTC
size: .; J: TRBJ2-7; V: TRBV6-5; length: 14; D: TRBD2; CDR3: CASRRLAGAYEQYF; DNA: TGTGCCAGCAGGAGACTAGCGGGAGCCTACGAGCAGTACTTC
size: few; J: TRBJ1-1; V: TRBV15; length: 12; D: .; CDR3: CATSRVGDEAFF; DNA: TGTGCCACCAGCAGAGTAGGGGATGAAGCTTTCTTT